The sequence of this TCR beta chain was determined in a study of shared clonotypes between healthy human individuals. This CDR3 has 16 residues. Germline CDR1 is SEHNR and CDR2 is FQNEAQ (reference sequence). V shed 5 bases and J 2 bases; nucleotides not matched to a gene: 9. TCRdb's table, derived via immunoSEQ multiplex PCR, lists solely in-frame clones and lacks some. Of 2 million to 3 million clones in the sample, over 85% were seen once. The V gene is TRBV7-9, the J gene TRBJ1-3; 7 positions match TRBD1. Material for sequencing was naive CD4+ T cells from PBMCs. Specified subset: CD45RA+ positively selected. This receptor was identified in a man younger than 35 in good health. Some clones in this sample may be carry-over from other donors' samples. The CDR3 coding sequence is TGTGCCAGCAGCACCCGACAGGGAGGGCCTGGAAACACCATATATTTT. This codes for CASSTRQGGPGNTIYF.